A single sample is the source of the 14 T cell receptor beta chains below, sequenced in a study of identical twins. TCRdb called the 5' RACE reads again in MiXCR, with one record for every CDR3 protein. The sample carries nearly 650,000 distinct CDR3 sequences, around 7.4% recorded once. The same data also contributed to another study, on yellow fever vaccine responses in identical twins.

The sample was PBMCs. The receptors derive from a woman between 18 and 29 years old in good health.

This chain uses TRBV20-1 with TRBJ2-7; D uncertain. V lost 3 bases and J 3 bases, leaving 12 bases between the germline ends. Germline loops: CDR1 DFQATT, CDR2 SNEGSKA (reference sequence). CDR3 length: 13 amino acids. The CDR3 DNA sequence: TGCAGTGCTAGTCAGAGTCTAGTCTACGAGCAGTACGTC. Protein product: CSASQSLVYEQYV.

This clonotype was picked up a small number of times. The chain is built from TRBV7-9 and TRBJ2-1, with a tentative D call TRBD1 (6 bases). The CDR3 is made up of 16 amino acids. Trimming stripped 6 bases from V and 8 bases from J, with 23 bases between. From germline, CDR1 is SEHNR and CDR2 FQNEAQ (reference sequence). CDR3: CASSSPDSTGGHEQFF. For the CDR3, the DNA is TGTGCCAGCAGTTCTCCGGACTCCACTGGGGGCCATGAGCAGTTCTTC.

This clonotype was seen many times. The chain employs TRBV9 and TRBJ2-3; D is possibly TRBD2 (5 bases). CDR3 length equals 14 residues. V was pared by 4 bases and J by 2 bases, with 11 bases between. The germline CDR1 and CDR2 sequences are SGDLS and YYNGEE. CDR3 loop: CASSSRTFTDTQYF. In DNA form, the CDR3 reads TGTGCCAGCAGCTCCCGGACTTTCACAGATACGCAGTATTTT.

The chain carries TRBV11-2 and TRBJ2-7; D might be TRBD1 (5 bases). Trimming left V 0 bases short and J 5 bases short, with 8 bases between. The V gene's germline CDR1 is SGHAT and CDR2 FQNNGV. The CDR3 is made up of 13 amino acids. The CDR3 DNA is TGTGCCAGCAGCTTAGAAAGGGGCGACGAGCAGTACGTC. Encoded protein: CASSLERGDEQYV.

This clonotype came up a few times. CDR3 region: CASSSPDSSYEQYF. The CDR3 DNA sequence: TGCGCCAGCAGCTCGCCGGACAGCTCCTACGAGCAGTACTTC. The V and J genes are TRBV5-1 and TRBJ2-7; D is possibly TRBD1 (6 bases). Trimming left V 3 bases short and J 0 bases short, with 10 bases between. CDR1 is SGHRS, CDR2 YFSETQ, per germline. This CDR3 region has 14 residues.

The CDR3 loop is CASSYTGPVNSPLHF. The CDR3 DNA reads as TGTGCCAGCAGTTACACGGGGCCGGTCAATTCACCCCTCCACTTT. J is TRBJ1-6 and V is TRBV6-5, with TRBD1 as a possible D gene (5 bases). This CDR3 has 15 amino acids. Per germline, CDR1 MNHEY and CDR2 SVGAGI. Trimming took off 2 bases at V and 7 bases at J, with 12 bases between the two ends.

This clonotype occurred many times. The CDR3: CAWSDYNEQFF. CDR3 sequence (DNA): TGTGCCTGGTCCGATTACAATGAGCAGTTCTTC. V is TRBV12-3 or TRBV12-4 and J is TRBJ2-1; D remains unclear. Between the trimmed V and J ends, which lost 11 bases and 4 bases, there was a span of 9 bases. The CDR3 loop spans 11 amino acids.

This clonotype was observed a handful of times. The rearrangement links TRBV5-1 to TRBJ2-3; 9 positions agree with TRBD2. The CDR3 length is 17 residues. Unmatched junction bases numbered 12, after V lost 4 bases and J lost 3 bases. In germline, CDR1 is SGHRS, CDR2 YFSETQ. The CDR3 reads CASSPLGSGGKTDTQYF. CDR3 nucleotide sequence: TGCGCCAGCAGCCCCCTTGGGAGCGGGGGGAAAACAGATACGCAGTATTTT.

At least ten counts were recorded for this clonotype. This chain connects TRBV10-2 to TRBJ2-3, with D possibly being TRBD2 (6 bases). This CDR3 spans 14 amino acids. The V gene lost 9 bases and the J gene lost 2 bases, with 15 bases spanning the gap. Germline-derived CDR1 and CDR2 are WSHSY and SAAADI. CDR3 sequence: CASRPGLNTDTQYF. The CDR3 DNA is TGCGCCAGTCGACCGGGACTGAACACAGATACGCAGTATTTT.

The genes are TRBV29-1 and TRBJ2-3; 8 positions match TRBD2. V lost 1 base and J lost 5; bases outside the gene matches: 17. CDR3 size: 18 residues. Germline-derived CDR1 and CDR2 are SQVTM and ANQGSEA. The CDR3: CSVEGDPGLEYGVDTQYF. CDR3 nucleotide sequence: TGCAGCGTTGAAGGAGACCCGGGACTAGAATATGGGGTAGATACGCAGTATTTT.

The chain employs TRBV5-1 and TRBJ2-5; D gene ambiguous. CDR3 size: 14 residues. Trimming left V 4 bases short and J 1 base short, with 11 bases between. In germline, CDR1 is SGHRS, CDR2 YFSETQ. CDR3 sequence: CASSPREPQETQYF. The CDR3 bases are TGCGCCAGCAGCCCAAGGGAACCCCAAGAGACCCAGTACTTC.

This clonotype occurred many times. The chain is built from TRBV5-6 and TRBJ2-1; TRBD2 matches at 7 bases. The CDR3 contains 17 residues. Germline assignment: CDR1 SGHDT and CDR2 YYEEEE. With 4 bases clipped from V and 4 bases from J, the junction kept 14 bases outside the gene matches. The CDR3 loop reads CASSPVTGRGNYNEQFF. In nucleotides, the CDR3 is TGTGCCAGCAGCCCCGTGACCGGGCGGGGGAATTACAATGAGCAGTTCTTC.

The genes are TRBV7-9 and TRBJ2-1; 12 positions match TRBD2. J gave up 8 bases and V 4 bases, and 3 bases lay outside the gene matches. This CDR3 is 14 amino acids long. Germline V gene lookup returns CDR1 SEHNR and CDR2 FQNEAQ (reference sequence). CDR3 protein: CASSYRTSGDEQFF. CDR3 sequence (DNA): TGTGCCAGCAGCTACCGGACTAGCGGGGATGAGCAGTTCTTC.

This chain links TRBV12-3 or TRBV12-4 with TRBJ1-2; unclear D gene. The CDR3 sequence is 12 residues long. V lost 8 bases and J 7 bases, leaving 14 bases between the germline ends. CDR3 coding DNA: TGTGCCAGCGTCGGAGGCGAGGCTGGCTACACCTTC. Translation gives CASVGGEAGYTF.